This T cell receptor beta chain was identified during a study of cytomegalovirus exposure and HLA in healthy donors. Study-level information: Caucasian-associated ancestry cluster membership applied to just over 80% of a few hundred genotyped donors. Points from the study as a whole: The study flagged fewer than 200 TCR beta chains as cytomegalovirus-associated.

This CDR3 spans 18 amino acids. The V and J ends lost 3 bases and 0 bases respectively, with 15 bases between them. Germline CDR1 is LGHNA and CDR2 is YNFKEQ. In regard to this clone: Its antigen is as yet unknown.

The study ran its PCR with 60 Vbeta and 13 Jbeta primers. The protocol was immunoSEQ multiplex PCR, while the TCRdb copy is restricted to in-frame clones and leaves out a portion. The sample data list more than 40,000 clones. This sequence joins TRBV4-2 and TRBJ1-6; D is possibly TRBD1 (5 bases). Sequencing input: PBMCs. The sequence was obtained from a woman aged 40 to 50 in good health and CMV-seronegative. This CDR3 is CASSQEGRRSSYNSPLHF. CDR3 sequence (DNA): TGTGCCAGCAGCCAGGAGGGGCGGAGAAGCTCCTATAATTCACCCCTCCACTTT.